Presented here are 25 T cell receptor beta chains from one specimen sequenced in a study of T cells after yellow fever vaccination. TCRdb itself ran the 5' RACE reads through MiXCR, one entry per CDR3 protein. The sample carries about 550,000 distinct CDR3 sequences, over 15% recorded once. The sequenced sample was PBMCs, obtained 15 days after the yellow fever booster vaccination. The receptors originated from a man younger than 40 who received the YFV17D yellow fever vaccine.

This clonotype turned up a few times. The chain couples TRBV5-1 to TRBJ2-5; 14 nucleotides match TRBD2. CDR1 is SGHRS, CDR2 YFSETQ, per germline. The CDR3 contains 17 residues. Trimming took 4 bases from V and 4 from J; bases not matched to a gene: 9. The CDR3 DNA reads TGCGCCAGCAGCCGCGCCGGGACTAGCGGGAGTGGAGAGACCCAGTACTTC. Translated: CASSRAGTSGSGETQYF.

This clonotype appeared a few times. The junction does not match germline at one end; this may be a read error. The rearrangement uses TRBV27 and TRBJ1-6, with D hard to call. Germline V gene data show CDR1 as MNHEY and CDR2 as SMNVEV (reference sequence). This CDR3 has 14 amino acids. The CDR3: CASRWDSINSPLHF. In nucleotides, the CDR3 is TGTGCTAGCAGGTGGGATTCGATAAATTCACCCCTCCACTTT.

This chain links TRBV9 with TRBJ2-7; 7 bases are a match to TRBD1. Germline assignment: CDR1 SGDLS and CDR2 YYNGEE. Germline trimming cut 5 bases from V and 3 bases from J; bases unmatched to any gene: 8. The CDR3 spans 14 residues. The CDR3 bases are TGTGCCAGCAGTCGACAGGGTGGGGACTACGAGCAGTACTTC. Its translation: CASSRQGGDYEQYF.

The chain is built from TRBV5-1 and TRBJ2-7; D is unclear. The CDR3 extends over 16 amino acids. Per germline, CDR1 SGHRS and CDR2 YFSETQ. Trimming stripped 4 bases from V and 0 bases from J, with 17 bases between. The CDR3 here is CASSSRGGISSYEQYF. The CDR3, as DNA: TGCGCCAGCAGCAGCCGAGGTGGAATAAGCTCCTACGAGCAGTACTTC.

This clonotype turned up a few times. The rearrangement joins TRBV5-1 to TRBJ2-3; the D gene is possibly TRBD1 (6 bases). This CDR3 region has 13 residues. Trimming took 3 bases from V and 5 from J, leaving 10 bases between them. Germline values: CDR1 SGHRS, CDR2 YFSETQ. CDR3: CASSSRGQDTQYF. CDR3 coding DNA: TGCGCCAGCAGCTCCAGGGGCCAAGATACGCAGTATTTT.

This clonotype was counted a single time. The J gene is TRBJ2-1, the V gene TRBV7-9, with TRBD2 matching over 7 bases. The junction had 4 bases not matched to a gene; V was cut back by 1 base and J by 1 base. This CDR3 is built from 16 residues. The V gene's germline CDR1 is SEHNR and CDR2 FQNEAQ (reference sequence). Here the CDR3 DNA reads TGTGCCAGCAGCTTAGTTGCGGGAGATTCCTACAATGAGCAGTTCTTC. It codes for CASSLVAGDSYNEQFF.

This chain uses TRBV12-3 or TRBV12-4 with TRBJ2-7; TRBD1 matches at 12 bases. The ends lost 6 bases at V and 6 bases at J; junction bases unmatched: 9. CDR3 size: 15 residues. The CDR3 here is CASRLGGGQGAEQYF. CDR3 nucleotides: TGTGCCAGCAGACTAGGGGGGGGACAGGGGGCCGAGCAGTACTTC.

In its sample, this clonotype was seen a few times. This chain uses TRBV2 with TRBJ1-1; 7 nucleotides match TRBD1. Germline V gene sequence: CDR1 SNHLY, CDR2 FYNNEI. The CDR3 loop spans 13 amino acids. The ends lost 8 bases at V and 1 base at J; junction bases unmatched: 4. The CDR3 sequence is CASSQGENTEAFF. The DNA for the CDR3 is TGTGCCAGCTCCCAGGGGGAGAACACTGAAGCTTTCTTT.

V and J are TRBV11-2 and TRBJ2-3; 11 bases map to TRBD1. This CDR3 region has 16 residues. Germline V lookup: CDR1 SGHAT, CDR2 FQNNGV. V was clipped by 5 bases and J by 5 bases; unmatched bases: 9. CDR3 region: CASSRGDRGIRDTQYF. The CDR3 DNA sequence: TGTGCCAGCAGCAGAGGGGACAGGGGGATTAGAGATACGCAGTATTTT.

The V gene is TRBV5-1, the J gene TRBJ2-1; D is unresolved. The germline V gene encodes CDR1 SGHRS and CDR2 YFSETQ. CDR3 size: 20 residues. Trimming stripped 1 base from V and 0 bases from J, with 23 bases between. CDR3 DNA sequence: TGCGCCAGCAGCTTGAGGGCGGCAGTACGATCATCGATCTCCTACAATGAGCAGTTCTTC. As protein: CASSLRAAVRSSISYNEQFF.

V and J are TRBV9 and TRBJ1-1, with TRBD1 as a possible D gene (5 bases). Looked up from germline, CDR1 is SGDLS and CDR2 is YYNGEE. This CDR3 spans 14 amino acids. V was pared by 0 bases and J by 3 bases, with 9 bases between. The CDR3 DNA reads TGTGCCAGCAGCGTAGGGGTGGGGGACACTGAAGCTTTCTTT. Protein sequence: CASSVGVGDTEAFF.

This clonotype was counted between two and nine times. The rearrangement links TRBV5-1 to TRBJ1-3; D is perhaps TRBD1 (5 bases). Germline V gene lookup returns CDR1 SGHRS and CDR2 YFSETQ. The CDR3 length is 14 residues. V lost 7 bases and J lost 2, with 13 bases in between. CDR3 nucleotides: TGCGCCAGCGGGCAGGGAACCCCTGGAAACACCATATATTTT. Protein sequence: CASGQGTPGNTIYF.

The sample holds a few counts of this clonotype. The chain recombines TRBV6-1 with TRBJ2-6; no reliable D call. Between the trimmed V and J ends, which lost 6 bases and 1 base, there was a span of 10 bases. The CDR3 consists of 15 residues. CDR1 is MNHNS, CDR2 SASEGT, per germline. CDR3 bases: TGTGCCAGCAGCTCCAGTCCGTCTGGGGCCAACGTCCTGACTTTC. Protein product: CASSSSPSGANVLTF.

The J gene is TRBJ2-1, the V gene TRBV27, with 10 bases that match TRBD2. The CDR3 is 16 residues long. The V gene's germline CDR1 is MNHEY and CDR2 SMNVEV (reference sequence). The trim removed 0 bases at V and 4 bases at J, leaving 3 bases unmatched. The CDR3 sequence is CASSLSVAGGYNEQFF. The CDR3 DNA follows: TGTGCCAGCAGTTTATCGGTAGCGGGAGGATACAATGAGCAGTTCTTC.

The rearrangement links TRBV13 to TRBJ2-1, with D uncertain. Germline V CDR1 and CDR2: PRHDT, FYEKMQ (reference sequence). CDR3 size: 13 residues. V lost 3 bases and J 6 bases, leaving 9 bases between the germline ends. CDR3 residues: CASSFARINEQFF. The CDR3 DNA follows: TGTGCCAGCAGCTTCGCCAGGATCAATGAGCAGTTCTTC.

This clonotype has a handful of counts. The V gene is TRBV30, the J gene TRBJ2-7; D unresolved. V lost 2 bases and J lost 1, with 6 bases in between. CDR1 is GTSNPN and CDR2 is SVGIG in the germline V gene (reference sequence). The CDR3 consists of 12 residues. The CDR3 spells CAWSIGSYEQYF. DNA of the CDR3: TGTGCCTGGAGTATTGGGTCCTACGAGCAGTACTTC.

The chain couples TRBV30 to TRBJ2-7, with a possible D match to TRBD2 (6 bases). The V gene lost 5 bases and the J gene lost 0 bases, with 17 bases spanning the gap. The CDR3 is made up of 15 amino acids. Germline assignment: CDR1 GTSNPN and CDR2 SVGIG (reference sequence). CDR3 DNA sequence: TGTGCCTGGGGACGGGACTCCCATCCCTCCTACGAGCAGTACTTC. Translated, it gives CAWGRDSHPSYEQYF. Full variable domain (remainder filled in from reference TRBV30 and TRBJ2-7): SQTIHQWPATLVQPVGSPLSLECTVEGTSNPNLYWYRQAAGRGLQLLFYSVGIGQISSEVPQNLSASRPQDRQFILSSKKLLLSDSGFYLCAWGRDSHPSYEQYFGPGTRLTVT.

V gene TRBV12-3 or TRBV12-4 combines with J gene TRBJ2-7; 12 nucleotides align to TRBD2. The length of the CDR3 is 15 residues. V lost 6 bases, J lost 3 bases, and 6 bases stayed unmatched. Here the CDR3 reads CASSRLAGEVYEQYF. CDR3 nucleotide sequence: TGTGCCAGCAGCCGACTAGCGGGAGAGGTCTACGAGCAGTACTTC.

V is TRBV12-3 or TRBV12-4 and J is TRBJ2-1, with TRBD2 matching over 13 bases. Trimming took 7 bases from V and 9 from J; bases not matched to a gene: 6. This CDR3 spans 14 amino acids. The CDR3 is CASTVTSGRSEQFF. The CDR3 coding sequence is TGTGCCAGCACCGTGACTAGCGGGAGGAGTGAGCAGTTCTTC.

The chain employs TRBV3-1 and TRBJ2-3, with D uncertain. CDR1 is LGHDT, CDR2 YNNKEL, per germline (reference sequence). This CDR3 contains 12 residues. V was pared by 1 base and J by 7 bases, with 6 bases between. Written as DNA, the CDR3 is TGTGCCAGCAGCCAAGTGGCGAATACGCAGTATTTT. It encodes CASSQVANTQYF.

This clonotype was counted a few times. The chain joins TRBV9 to TRBJ1-2; weak D call: TRBD1 (6 bases). With 4 bases removed from V and 0 bases from J, the gap between germline ends came to 13 bases. CDR3 length: 15 residues. Germline V gene sequence: CDR1 SGDLS, CDR2 YYNGEE. The CDR3 sequence is CASSFGQLANYGYTF. The DNA of the CDR3 is TGTGCCAGCAGCTTCGGACAGTTAGCTAACTATGGCTACACCTTC.

This clonotype was seen a handful of times. V usage is TRBV29-1 and J usage is TRBJ2-3, with TRBD2 matching 7 bases. V lost 1 base to trimming and J lost 4 bases; unmatched junction nucleotides: 11. In germline, CDR1 is SQVTM, CDR2 ANQGSEA. The CDR3 runs 16 residues. The CDR3: CSVEGVLGGSADTQYF. In DNA, the CDR3 is TGCAGCGTTGAAGGGGTACTGGGCGGGAGCGCAGATACGCAGTATTTT.

This sequence joins TRBV28 and TRBJ2-1; no clear D. Looked up from germline, CDR1 is MDHEN and CDR2 is SYDVKM. V dropped 1 base and J dropped 2 bases, with 12 bases sitting between them. The CDR3 has 16 residues. CDR3 sequence (DNA): TGTGCCAGCAGTTTATTTGGGTCAATCACCTACAATGAGCAGTTCTTC. Encoded protein: CASSLFGSITYNEQFF.

This clonotype was seen a handful of times. V is TRBV25-1 and J is TRBJ2-1; tentative D call: TRBD2 (6 bases). V was trimmed by 2 bases and J by 0 bases, leaving 8 bases between them. The CDR3 is made up of 15 amino acids. Germline V lookup: CDR1 MGHDK, CDR2 SYGVNS. CDR3 sequence (DNA): TGTGCCAGCAGTGAAGCGGGGCGCTCCTACAATGAGCAGTTCTTC. This sequence encodes CASSEAGRSYNEQFF.

This chain connects TRBV6-2 or TRBV6-3 to TRBJ2-7; D gene ambiguous. The CDR3 runs 12 residues. V lost 8 bases to trimming and J lost 6 bases, with 14 bases between them. From germline, CDR1 is MNHEY and CDR2 SVGEGT. In DNA, the CDR3 is TGTGCCAGCGGCCACGCGGCTAGCGAGCAGTACTTC. The encoded protein is CASGHAASEQYF.